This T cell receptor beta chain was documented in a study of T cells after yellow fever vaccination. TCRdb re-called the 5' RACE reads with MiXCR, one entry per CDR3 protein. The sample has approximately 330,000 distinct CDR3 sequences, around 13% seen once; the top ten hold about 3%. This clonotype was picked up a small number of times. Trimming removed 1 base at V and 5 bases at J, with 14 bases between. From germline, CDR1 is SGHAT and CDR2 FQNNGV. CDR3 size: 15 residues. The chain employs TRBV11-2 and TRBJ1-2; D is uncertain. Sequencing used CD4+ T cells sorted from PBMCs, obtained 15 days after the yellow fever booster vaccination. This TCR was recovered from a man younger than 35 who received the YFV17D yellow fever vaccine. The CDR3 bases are TGTGCCAGCAGCTTAGCCCGGTCCCCCGCTTATGGCTACACCTTC. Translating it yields CASSLARSPAYGYTF.